The present entry profiles one T cell receptor (beta chain) with its context. Antigen specificity is unknown. This beta chain was picked up by a library intended for alpha chains and is off target, so its count carries little meaning. The CDR3 sequence is 14 residues long. Trimming cost V 1 base and J 8 bases, with 11 bases left between them. Germline loops: CDR1 LGHNA, CDR2 YNFKEQ. The sample is drawn from a study of spatial heterogeneity in lung cancer. Across the study: Raw-read counts averaged over ten per unique TCR and UMI combination. The study's findings and limits: There was tracking of ubiquitous and regional nonsynonymous mutations by the respective counts of ubiquitous and regional expanded TCRs. Mutation counts in tumors were tracked by counts of expanded intratumoral alpha and beta TCRs.

Individual TCR cDNA molecules each bore their own unique molecular identifier. In TCRdb, the 5' RACE reads were re-called with MiXCR into one record per CDR3 protein. The table lists over 15,000 distinct CDR3 sequences, roughly 5.7% of them singletons. The sample's time point: sample taken at primary tumor resection. Sequencing of whole RNA from tumor, nontumor lung or frozen PBMC involved no sorting. The J gene is TRBJ1-4, the V gene TRBV4-2; D remains unclear. The sequencing used lung tumor tissue, collected at surgery. This clonotype originated in a female donor with early-stage non-small cell lung cancer. CDR3 coding DNA: TGTGCCAGCAGCCAAGCTGTCGACCCGGAAAAACTGTTTTTT. Translated: CASSQAVDPEKLFF.